This T cell receptor beta chain was retrieved from a study of blood T cell repertoires in COVID-19. In the study overall: The study drew acute and convalescent COVID-19 samples from the United States, Italy and Spain.

The junction had 9 bases not matched to a gene; V was cut back by 7 bases and J by 6 bases. This CDR3 is 14 amino acids long. Germline V gene sequence: CDR1 LGHDT, CDR2 YNNKEL (reference sequence). The table lists this clone with a few counts. The Seattle site enrolled patients during active infection and followed them longitudinally. Only in-frame clones appear in the TCRdb table, and some are missing; sequencing was by immunoSEQ multiplex PCR. The sample has about 270,000 clones, about 88% seen once. V is TRBV3-1 (or the pseudogene TRBV3-2) and J is TRBJ2-1; TRBD2 agrees at 7 bases. Sample: peripheral blood. The receptor's source is a human donor with COVID-19, enrolled during active disease. The donor label of this sample is uncertain. Written as DNA, the CDR3 is TGTGCCAGCACCCGGGGGGAGGTAGGCAATGAGCAGTTCTTC. Translating gives CASTRGEVGNEQFF.